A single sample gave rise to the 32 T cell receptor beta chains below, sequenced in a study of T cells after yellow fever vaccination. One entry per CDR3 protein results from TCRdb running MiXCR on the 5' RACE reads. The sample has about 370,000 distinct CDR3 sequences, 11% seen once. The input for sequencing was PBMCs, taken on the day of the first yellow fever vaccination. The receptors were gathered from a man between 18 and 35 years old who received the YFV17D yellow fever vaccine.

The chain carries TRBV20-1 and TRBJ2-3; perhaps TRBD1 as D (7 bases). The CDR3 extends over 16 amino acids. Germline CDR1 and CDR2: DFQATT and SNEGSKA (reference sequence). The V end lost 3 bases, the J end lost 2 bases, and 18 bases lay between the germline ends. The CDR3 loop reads CSARLRGAPFTDTQYF. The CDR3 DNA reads TGCAGTGCTAGGCTCAGGGGGGCCCCCTTCACAGATACGCAGTATTTT.

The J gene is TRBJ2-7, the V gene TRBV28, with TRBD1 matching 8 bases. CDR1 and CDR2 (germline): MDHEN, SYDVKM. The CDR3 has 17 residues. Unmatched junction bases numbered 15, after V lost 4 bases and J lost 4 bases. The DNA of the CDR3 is TGTGCCAGCAGTTCCTCCGGGACAGGCCTCCGATTATACGAGCAGTACGTC. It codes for CASSSSGTGLRLYEQYV.

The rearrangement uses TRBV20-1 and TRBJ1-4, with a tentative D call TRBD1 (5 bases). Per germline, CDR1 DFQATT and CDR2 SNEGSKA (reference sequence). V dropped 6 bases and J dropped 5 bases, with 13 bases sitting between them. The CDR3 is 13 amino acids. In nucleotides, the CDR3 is TGCAGTGCCAACCCGGGGGGAAATGAAAAACTGTTTTTT. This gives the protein CSANPGGNEKLFF.

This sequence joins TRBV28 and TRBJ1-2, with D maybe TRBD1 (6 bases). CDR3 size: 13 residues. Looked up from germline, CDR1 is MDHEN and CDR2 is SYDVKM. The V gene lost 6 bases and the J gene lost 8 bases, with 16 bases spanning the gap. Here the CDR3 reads CASSPRGHAGYTF. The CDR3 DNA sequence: TGTGCCAGCAGCCCAAGGGGACATGCAGGCTACACCTTC.

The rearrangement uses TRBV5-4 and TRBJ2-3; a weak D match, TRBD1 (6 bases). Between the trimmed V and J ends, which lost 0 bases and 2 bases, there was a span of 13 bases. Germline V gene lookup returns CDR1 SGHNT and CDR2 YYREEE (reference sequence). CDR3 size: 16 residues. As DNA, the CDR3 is TGTGCCAGCAGCTTGGTGGTGGGGGCCACCACAGATACGCAGTATTTT. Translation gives CASSLVVGATTDTQYF.

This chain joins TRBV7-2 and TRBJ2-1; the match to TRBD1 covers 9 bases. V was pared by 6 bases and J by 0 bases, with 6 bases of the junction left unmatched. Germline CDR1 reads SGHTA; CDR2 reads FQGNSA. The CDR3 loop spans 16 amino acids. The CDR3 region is CASSGQGKSSYNEQFF. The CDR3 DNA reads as TGTGCCAGCAGTGGACAGGGGAAAAGCTCCTACAATGAGCAGTTCTTC.

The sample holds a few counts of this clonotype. CDR3 sequence: CSARDKRGRDLSTDTQYF. The CDR3 nucleotides read TGCAGTGCTAGAGATAAGCGGGGGAGGGATCTGAGCACAGATACGCAGTATTTT. V usage is TRBV20-1 and J usage is TRBJ2-3, with 8 nucleotides matching TRBD2. V dropped 0 bases and J dropped 0; count of bases not matched to a gene: 11. CDR1 and CDR2 (germline): DFQATT, SNEGSKA (reference sequence). The CDR3 length is 18 residues.

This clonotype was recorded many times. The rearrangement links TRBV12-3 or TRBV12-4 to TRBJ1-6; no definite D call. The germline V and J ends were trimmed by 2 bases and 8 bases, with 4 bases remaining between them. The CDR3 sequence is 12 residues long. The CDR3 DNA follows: TGTGCCAGCAGTTTAACAGATTCACCCCTCCACTTT. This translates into CASSLTDSPLHF.

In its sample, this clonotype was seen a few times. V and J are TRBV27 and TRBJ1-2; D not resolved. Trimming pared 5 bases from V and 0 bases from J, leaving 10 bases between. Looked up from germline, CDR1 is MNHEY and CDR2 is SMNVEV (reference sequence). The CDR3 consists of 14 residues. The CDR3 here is CASSATYSNYGYTF. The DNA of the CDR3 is TGTGCCAGCAGTGCGACCTATTCTAACTATGGCTACACCTTC.

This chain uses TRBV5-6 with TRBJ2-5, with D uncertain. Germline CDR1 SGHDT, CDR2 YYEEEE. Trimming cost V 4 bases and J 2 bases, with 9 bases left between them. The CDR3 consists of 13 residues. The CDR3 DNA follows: TGTGCCAGCAGCCCCTTGGGGCAAGAGACCCAGTACTTC. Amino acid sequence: CASSPLGQETQYF. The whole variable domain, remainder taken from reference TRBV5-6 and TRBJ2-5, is DAGVTQSPTHLIKTRGQQVTLRCSPKSGHDTVSWYQQALGQGPQFIFQYYEEEERQRGNFPDRFSGHQFPNYSSELNVNALLLGDSALYLCASSPLGQETQYFGPGTRLLVL.

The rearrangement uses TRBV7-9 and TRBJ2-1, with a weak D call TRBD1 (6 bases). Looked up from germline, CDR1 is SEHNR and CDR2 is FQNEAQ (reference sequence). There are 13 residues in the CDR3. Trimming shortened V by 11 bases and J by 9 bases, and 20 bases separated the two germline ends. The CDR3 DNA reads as TGTGCCGGCACTCTCCAACAGGGTATTGAGCAGTTCTTC. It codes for CAGTLQQGIEQFF.

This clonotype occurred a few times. The CDR3 region is CASSIGARISRVANVLTF. As DNA, the CDR3 is TGTGCCAGTAGTATAGGGGCCCGGATCTCTCGTGTGGCCAACGTCCTGACTTTC. This rearrangement joins TRBV19 to TRBJ2-6; D is unresolved. V dropped 1 base and J dropped 6 bases, with 19 bases sitting between them. CDR1 and CDR2 from the germline V gene are LNHDA and SQIVND (reference sequence). The CDR3 loop spans 18 amino acids. The variable domain in full, completed from reference TRBV19 and TRBJ2-6, reads DGGITQSPKYLFRKEGQNVTLSCEQNLNHDAMYWYRQDPGQGLRLIYYSQIVNDFQKGDIAEGYSVSREKKESFPLTVTSAQKNPTAFYLCASSIGARISRVANVLTFGAGSRLTVL.

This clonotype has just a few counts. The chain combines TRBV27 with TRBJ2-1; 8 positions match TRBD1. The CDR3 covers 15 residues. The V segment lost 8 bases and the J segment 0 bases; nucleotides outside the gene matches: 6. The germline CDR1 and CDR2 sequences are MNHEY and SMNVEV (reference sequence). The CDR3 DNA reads TGTGCCAGCGGCACCGGGACAGGCTCCTACAATGAGCAGTTCTTC. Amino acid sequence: CASGTGTGSYNEQFF.

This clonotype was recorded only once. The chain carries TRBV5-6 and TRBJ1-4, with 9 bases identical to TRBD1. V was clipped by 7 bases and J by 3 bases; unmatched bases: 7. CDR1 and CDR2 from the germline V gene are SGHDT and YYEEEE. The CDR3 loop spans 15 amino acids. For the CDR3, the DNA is TGTGCCAGCCTACTACAGGGGGCAGCTAATGAAAAACTGTTTTTT. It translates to CASLLQGAANEKLFF.

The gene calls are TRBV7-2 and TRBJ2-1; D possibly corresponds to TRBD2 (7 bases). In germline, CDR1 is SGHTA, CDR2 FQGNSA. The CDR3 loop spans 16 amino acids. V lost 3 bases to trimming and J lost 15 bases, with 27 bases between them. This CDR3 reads CASSFLGGPADSSRFF. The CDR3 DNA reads TGTGCCAGCAGCTTCCTCGGGGGGCCAGCAGACTCGTCTCGGTTCTTC.

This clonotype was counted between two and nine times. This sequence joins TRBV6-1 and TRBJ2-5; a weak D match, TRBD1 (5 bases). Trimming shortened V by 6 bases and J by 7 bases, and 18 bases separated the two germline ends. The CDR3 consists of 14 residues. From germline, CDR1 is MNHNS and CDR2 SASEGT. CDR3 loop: CASRVGPYEATQYF. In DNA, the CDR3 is TGTGCCAGCAGAGTGGGGCCCTACGAAGCGACCCAGTACTTC.

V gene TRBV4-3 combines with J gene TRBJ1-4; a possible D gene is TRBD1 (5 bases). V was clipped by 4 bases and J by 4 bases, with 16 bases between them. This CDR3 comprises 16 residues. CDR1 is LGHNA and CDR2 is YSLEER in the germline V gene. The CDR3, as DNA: TGCGCCAGCAGCCCATGGACATCCCGGGGTAATGAAAAACTGTTTTTT. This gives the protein CASSPWTSRGNEKLFF.

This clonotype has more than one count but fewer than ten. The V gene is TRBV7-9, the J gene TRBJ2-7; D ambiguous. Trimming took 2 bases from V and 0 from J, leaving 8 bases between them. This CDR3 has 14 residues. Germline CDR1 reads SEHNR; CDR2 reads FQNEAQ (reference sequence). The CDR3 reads CASSLSESSYEQYV. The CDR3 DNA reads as TGTGCCAGCAGCTTATCTGAGAGCTCCTACGAGCAGTACGTC.

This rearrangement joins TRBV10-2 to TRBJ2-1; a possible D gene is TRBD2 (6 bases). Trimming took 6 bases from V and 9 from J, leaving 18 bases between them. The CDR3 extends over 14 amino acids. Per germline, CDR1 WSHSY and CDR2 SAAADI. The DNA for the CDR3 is TGCGCCAGCAGGGAGGGTAATACCCTTAGTGAGCAGTTCTTC. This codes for CASREGNTLSEQFF.

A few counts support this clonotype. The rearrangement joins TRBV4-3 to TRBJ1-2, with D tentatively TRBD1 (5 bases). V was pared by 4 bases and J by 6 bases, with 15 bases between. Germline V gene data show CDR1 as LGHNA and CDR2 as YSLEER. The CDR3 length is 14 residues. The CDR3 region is CASSRLRQGNGYTF. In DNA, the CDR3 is TGCGCCAGCAGCCGCCTTCGGCAGGGAAATGGCTACACCTTC.

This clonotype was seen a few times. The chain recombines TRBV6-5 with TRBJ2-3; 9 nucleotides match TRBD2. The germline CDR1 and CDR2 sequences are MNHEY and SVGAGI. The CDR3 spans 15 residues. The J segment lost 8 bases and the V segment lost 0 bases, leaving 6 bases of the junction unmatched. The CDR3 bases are TGTGCCAGCAGTTACTCGGCCGGGACTAGCACTACGCAGTATTTT. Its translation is CASSYSAGTSTTQYF.

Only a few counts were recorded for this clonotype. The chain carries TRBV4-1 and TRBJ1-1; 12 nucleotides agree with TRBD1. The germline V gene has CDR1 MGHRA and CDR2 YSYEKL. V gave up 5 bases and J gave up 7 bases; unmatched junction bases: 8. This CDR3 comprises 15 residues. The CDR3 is CASSGTGGAGSEAFF. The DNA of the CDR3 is TGCGCCAGCAGCGGGACAGGGGGCGCCGGGAGTGAAGCTTTCTTT.

The CDR3 bases are TGCGCCAGCAGCCCGAACCCCCATGAGGAGACCCAGTACTTC. Translation gives CASSPNPHEETQYF. The chain has TRBV4-3 and TRBJ2-5; no clear D. There are 14 residues in the CDR3. V lost 4 bases and J 5 bases, leaving 14 bases between the germline ends. The germline V gene has CDR1 LGHNA and CDR2 YSLEER.

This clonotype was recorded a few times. Here the CDR3 reads CASSLDFQGTDTQYF. CDR3 nucleotides: TGTGCCAGCAGCTTAGATTTTCAGGGGACAGATACGCAGTATTTT. The rearrangement joins TRBV7-6 to TRBJ2-3; perhaps TRBD1 as D (6 bases). The V end lost 1 base, the J end lost 3 bases, and 11 bases lay between the germline ends. The CDR3 covers 15 residues. CDR1 is SGHVS, CDR2 FNYEAQ, per germline. Full variable domain (remainder filled in from reference TRBV7-6 and TRBJ2-3): GAGVSQSPRYKVTKRGQDVALRCDPISGHVSLYWYRQALGQGPEFLTYFNYEAQQDKSGLPNDRFSAERPEGSISTLTIQRTEQRDSAMYRCASSLDFQGTDTQYFGPGTRLTVL.

CDR3 nucleotide sequence: TGCGCCAGCAGCTCGGGACAGCCAAATGAAAAACTGTTTTTT. Translating it yields CASSSGQPNEKLFF. V gene TRBV5-1 combines with J gene TRBJ1-4, with 7 bases lining up with TRBD1. J lost 5 bases, V lost 3 bases, and 4 bases had no gene match. Germline CDR1 SGHRS, CDR2 YFSETQ. The CDR3 is 14 amino acids.

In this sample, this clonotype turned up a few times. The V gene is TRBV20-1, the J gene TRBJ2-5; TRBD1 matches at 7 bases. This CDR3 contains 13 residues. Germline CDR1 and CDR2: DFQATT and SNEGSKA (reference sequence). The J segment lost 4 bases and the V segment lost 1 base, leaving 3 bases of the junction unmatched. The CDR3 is CSARGTGIETQYF. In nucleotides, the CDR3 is TGCAGTGCTAGAGGGACAGGAATAGAGACCCAGTACTTC.

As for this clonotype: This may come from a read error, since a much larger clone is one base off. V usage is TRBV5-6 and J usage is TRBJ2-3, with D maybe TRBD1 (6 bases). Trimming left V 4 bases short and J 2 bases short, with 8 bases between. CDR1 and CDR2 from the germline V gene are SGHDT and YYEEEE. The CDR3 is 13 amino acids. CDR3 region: CASSDRTTDTQYF. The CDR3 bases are TGTGCCAGCAGCGACAGGACCACAGATACGCAGTATTTT.

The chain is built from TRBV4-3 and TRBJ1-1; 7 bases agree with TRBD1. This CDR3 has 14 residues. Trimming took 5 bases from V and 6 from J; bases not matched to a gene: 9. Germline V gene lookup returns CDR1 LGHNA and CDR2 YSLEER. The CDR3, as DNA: TGCGCCAGCAGCTACATTTCCGGGACAGCTGAAGCTTTCTTT. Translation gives CASSYISGTAEAFF.

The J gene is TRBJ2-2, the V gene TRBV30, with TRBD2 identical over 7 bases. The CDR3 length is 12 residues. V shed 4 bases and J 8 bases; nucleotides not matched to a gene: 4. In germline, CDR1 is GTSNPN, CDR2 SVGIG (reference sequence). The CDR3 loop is CAWNRGGGELFF. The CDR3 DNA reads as TGTGCCTGGAATCGCGGGGGAGGGGAGCTGTTTTTT.

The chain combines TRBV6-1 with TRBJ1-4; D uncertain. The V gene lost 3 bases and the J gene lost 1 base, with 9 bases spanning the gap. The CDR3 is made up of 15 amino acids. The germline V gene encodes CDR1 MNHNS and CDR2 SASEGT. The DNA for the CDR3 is TGTGCCAGCAGTGAGTCGCCGAGAACTAATGAAAAACTGTTTTTT. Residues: CASSESPRTNEKLFF.

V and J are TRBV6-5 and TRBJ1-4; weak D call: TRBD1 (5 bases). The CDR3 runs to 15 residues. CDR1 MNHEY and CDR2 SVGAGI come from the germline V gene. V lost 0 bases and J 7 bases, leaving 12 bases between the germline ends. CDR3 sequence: CASSYSPGLREKLFF. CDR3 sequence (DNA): TGTGCCAGCAGTTACTCCCCGGGGCTTCGTGAAAAACTGTTTTTT.

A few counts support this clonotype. The CDR3 here is CASTQTNSNQPQHF. The CDR3 coding sequence is TGTGCCAGCACCCAAACGAATAGCAATCAGCCCCAGCATTTT. This chain connects TRBV12-3 or TRBV12-4 to TRBJ1-5; D uncertain. The CDR3 has 14 residues. Deletions cut 7 bases from V and 0 bases from J, with 10 bases between.